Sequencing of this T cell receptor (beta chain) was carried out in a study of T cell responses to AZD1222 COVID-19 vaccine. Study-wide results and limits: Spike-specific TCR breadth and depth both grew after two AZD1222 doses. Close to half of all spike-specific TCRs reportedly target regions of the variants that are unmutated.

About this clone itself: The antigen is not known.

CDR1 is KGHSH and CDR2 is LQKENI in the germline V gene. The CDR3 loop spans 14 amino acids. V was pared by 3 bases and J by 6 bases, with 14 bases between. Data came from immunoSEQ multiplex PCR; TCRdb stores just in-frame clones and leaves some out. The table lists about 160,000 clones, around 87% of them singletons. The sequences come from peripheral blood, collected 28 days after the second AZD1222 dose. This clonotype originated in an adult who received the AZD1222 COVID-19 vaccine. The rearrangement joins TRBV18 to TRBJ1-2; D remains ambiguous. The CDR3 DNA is TGTGCCAGCTCACCCACGATAGGGCCCGATGGCTACACCTTC. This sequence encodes CASSPTIGPDGYTF.